This TCR beta chain is drawn from a study of control samples from healthy donors and cancer patients. The CDR3 contains 13 residues. Trimming cost V 1 base and J 3 bases, with 6 bases left between them. CDR1 and CDR2 from the germline V gene are LGHNA and YSLEER. TCRdb's copy holds only in-frame clones and misses some; the assay was immunoSEQ multiplex PCR. The data contain under 30,000 clones, 70% to 90% of them seen just once; the ten biggest clones take up around 7.1%. This clonotype originated in a woman between 55 and 75 years old with head and neck cancer. The chain has TRBV4-3 and TRBJ1-2; D may be TRBD1 (5 bases). Sequenced: PBMCs. The DNA for the CDR3 is TGCGCCAGCAGCCAAGGGGGGGACTATGGCTACACCTTC. This encodes CASSQGGDYGYTF.